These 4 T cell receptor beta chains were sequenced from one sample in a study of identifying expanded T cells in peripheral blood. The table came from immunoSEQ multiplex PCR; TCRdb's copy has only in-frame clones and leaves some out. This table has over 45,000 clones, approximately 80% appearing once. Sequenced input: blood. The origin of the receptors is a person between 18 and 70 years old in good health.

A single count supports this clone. The CDR3 DNA reads as TGTGCCAGTAGTATAGCGGACAGCTTAGCTAACTATGGCTACACCTTC. It translates to CASSIADSLANYGYTF. The gene calls are TRBV19 and TRBJ1-2; a weak D match, TRBD1 (6 bases). The CDR3 consists of 16 residues. The V end lost 1 base, the J end lost 0 bases, and 12 bases lay between the germline ends. Germline CDR1 and CDR2: LNHDA and SQIVND (reference sequence).

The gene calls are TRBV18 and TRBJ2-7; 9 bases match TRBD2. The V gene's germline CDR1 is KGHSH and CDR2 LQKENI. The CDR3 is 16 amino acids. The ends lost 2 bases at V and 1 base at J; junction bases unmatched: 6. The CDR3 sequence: CASSPLLSGRSYEQYF. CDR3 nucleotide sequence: TGTGCCAGCTCACCATTACTTAGCGGGAGATCCTACGAGCAGTACTTC.

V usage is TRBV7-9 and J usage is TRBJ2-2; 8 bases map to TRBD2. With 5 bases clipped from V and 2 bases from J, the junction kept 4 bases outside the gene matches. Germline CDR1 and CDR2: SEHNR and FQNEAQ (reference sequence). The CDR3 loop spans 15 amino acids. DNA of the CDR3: TGTGCCAGCAGCAGCGGGAGAGGTAACACCGGGGAGCTGTTTTTT. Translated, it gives CASSSGRGNTGELFF.

Here the CDR3 reads CASSFRASGGRETQYF. The CDR3 bases are TGCGCCAGCAGCTTTCGGGCTAGCGGGGGTAGGGAGACCCAGTACTTC. The chain couples TRBV5-1 to TRBJ2-5, with TRBD2 matching over 10 bases. The CDR3 extends over 16 amino acids. From germline, CDR1 is SGHRS and CDR2 YFSETQ. The V and J ends lost 2 bases and 5 bases, in that order; junction bases with no gene match: 9.